Following are 9 T cell receptor beta chains from one sample sequenced in a study of cytomegalovirus exposure and HLA in healthy donors. Here immunoSEQ multiplex PCR was the method, and the copy in TCRdb shows in-frame clones only, minus some. This table holds some 170,000 clones, 89% found once. The specimen was PBMCs. These receptors were taken from a man aged 18 to 30 in good health and CMV-seropositive.

The chain uses TRBV6-1 and TRBJ2-3, with 7 bases matching TRBD2. V gave up 3 bases and J gave up 4 bases; unmatched junction bases: 4. Per the germline V gene, CDR1 is MNHNS and CDR2 is SASEGT. The CDR3 extends over 14 amino acids. CDR3: CASSEGLTADTQYF. In nucleotides, the CDR3 is TGTGCCAGCAGTGAGGGACTAACCGCAGATACGCAGTATTTT.

The genes are TRBV6-5 and TRBJ1-4, with 8 nucleotides matching TRBD1. Trimming took 6 bases from V and 11 from J; bases not matched to a gene: 8. CDR3 size: 13 residues. Germline CDR1 reads MNHEY; CDR2 reads SVGAGI. As DNA, the CDR3 is TGTGCCAGCAGAGGGACAGGAGAACGGAAACTGTTTTTT. Its protein is CASRGTGERKLFF.

This clone showed up just once. This rearrangement joins TRBV7-9 to TRBJ2-1; a possible D gene is TRBD2 (6 bases). Germline V gene data show CDR1 as SEHNR and CDR2 as FQNEAQ (reference sequence). V gave up 1 base and J gave up 10 bases, with 8 bases separating them. This CDR3 has 12 residues. The CDR3 sequence: CASSLGGEEQFF. The CDR3, as DNA: TGTGCCAGCAGCTTAGGCGGGGAAGAGCAGTTCTTC.

The chain uses TRBV28 and TRBJ2-2, with 15 bases fitting TRBD2. Germline V gene data show CDR1 as MDHEN and CDR2 as SYDVKM. The CDR3 loop spans 20 amino acids. V was pared by 4 bases and J by 0 bases, with 9 bases of the junction left unmatched. The CDR3 spells CASSSHGLAGGPSNTGELFF. The CDR3 DNA follows: TGTGCCAGCAGTTCACACGGACTAGCGGGAGGGCCCTCGAACACCGGGGAGCTGTTTTTT.

In this sample, this clone turned up once. The rearrangement uses TRBV5-6 and TRBJ1-2; 11 bases are a match to TRBD1. In germline, CDR1 is SGHDT, CDR2 YYEEEE. The CDR3 extends over 14 amino acids. With 3 bases clipped from V and 7 bases from J, the junction kept 5 bases outside the gene matches. The CDR3 protein is CASSSLDRGLGYTF. The CDR3 DNA sequence: TGTGCCAGCAGCTCCTTGGACAGGGGGCTTGGCTACACCTTC.

The V and J genes are TRBV2 and TRBJ2-7; D unresolved. V lost 7 bases and J lost 3, with 22 bases in between. The CDR3 is made up of 16 amino acids. CDR1 and CDR2 from the germline V gene are SNHLY and FYNNEI. CDR3 amino acids: CASNEIPGRGLYEQYF. CDR3 nucleotides: TGTGCCAGCAACGAAATACCGGGTCGTGGCCTCTACGAGCAGTACTTC.

The V call is TRBV29-1, the J call TRBJ1-1; no clear D gene. Germline V gene lookup returns CDR1 SQVTM and CDR2 ANQGSEA. The CDR3 loop spans 14 amino acids. V was pared by 6 bases and J by 1 base, with 15 bases between. This chain's CDR3 is CSVVVFRKNTEAFF. The CDR3 nucleotides are TGCAGCGTGGTCGTCTTCAGGAAGAACACTGAAGCTTTCTTT.

The rearrangement links TRBV6-1 to TRBJ2-3; TRBD1 aligns across 8 bases. The CDR3 has 15 amino acids. With V trimmed by 1 base and J by 4 bases, 4 bases remained unmatched. Per the germline V gene, CDR1 is MNHNS and CDR2 is SASEGT. In nucleotides, the CDR3 is TGTGCCAGCAGTGAAGTTTCAGGGGGCCCAGATACGCAGTATTTT. This encodes CASSEVSGGPDTQYF.

The chain has TRBV4-1 and TRBJ2-1, with TRBD2 as a possible D gene (6 bases). The V end lost 2 bases, the J end lost 4 bases, and 12 bases lay between the germline ends. Germline CDR1 is MGHRA and CDR2 is YSYEKL. The CDR3 contains 15 residues. CDR3: CASSQFLAVYNEQFF. The CDR3 bases are TGCGCCAGCAGCCAATTTTTAGCGGTATACAATGAGCAGTTCTTC.